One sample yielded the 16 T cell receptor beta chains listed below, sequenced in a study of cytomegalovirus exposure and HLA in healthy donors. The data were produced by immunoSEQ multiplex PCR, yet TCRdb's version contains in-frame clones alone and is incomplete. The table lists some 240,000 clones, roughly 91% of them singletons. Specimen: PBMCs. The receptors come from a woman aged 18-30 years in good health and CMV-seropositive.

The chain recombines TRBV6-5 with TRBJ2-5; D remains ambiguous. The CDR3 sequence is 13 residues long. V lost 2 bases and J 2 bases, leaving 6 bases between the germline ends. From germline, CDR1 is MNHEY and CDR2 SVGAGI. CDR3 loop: CASSYGLQETQYF. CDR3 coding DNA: TGTGCCAGCAGTTACGGGCTACAAGAGACCCAGTACTTC.

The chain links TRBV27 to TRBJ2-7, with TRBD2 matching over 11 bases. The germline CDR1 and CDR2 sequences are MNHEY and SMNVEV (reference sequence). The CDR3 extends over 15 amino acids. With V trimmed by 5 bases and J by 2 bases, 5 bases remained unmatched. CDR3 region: CASSPLAGGPYEQYF. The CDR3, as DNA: TGTGCCAGCAGTCCTTTAGCGGGAGGGCCCTACGAGCAGTACTTC.

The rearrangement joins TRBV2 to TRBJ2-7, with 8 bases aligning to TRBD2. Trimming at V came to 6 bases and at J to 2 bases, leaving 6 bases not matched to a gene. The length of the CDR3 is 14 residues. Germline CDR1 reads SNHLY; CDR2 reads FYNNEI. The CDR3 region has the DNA TGTGCCAGCAGCGTTAGCGGGATCGCCTACGAGCAGTACTTC. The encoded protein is CASSVSGIAYEQYF.

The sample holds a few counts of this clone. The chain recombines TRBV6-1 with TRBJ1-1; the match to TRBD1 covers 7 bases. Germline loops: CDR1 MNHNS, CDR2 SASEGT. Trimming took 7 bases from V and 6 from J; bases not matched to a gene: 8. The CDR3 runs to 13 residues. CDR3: CASTLDRSAEAFF. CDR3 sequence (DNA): TGTGCCAGCACCTTGGACAGGAGCGCTGAAGCTTTCTTT.

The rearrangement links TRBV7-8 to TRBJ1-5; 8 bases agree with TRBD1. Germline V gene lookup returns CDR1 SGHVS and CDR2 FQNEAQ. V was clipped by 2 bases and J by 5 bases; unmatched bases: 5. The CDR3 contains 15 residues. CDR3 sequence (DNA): TGTGCCAGCAGCTTACGGGCAGGGGGCGATCAGCCCCAGCATTTT. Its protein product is CASSLRAGGDQPQHF. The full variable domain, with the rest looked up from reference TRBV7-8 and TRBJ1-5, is GAGVSQSPRYKVAKRGQDVALRCDPISGHVSLFWYQQALGQGPEFLTYFQNEAQLDKSGLPSDRFFAERPEGSVSTLKIQRTQQEDSAVYLCASSLRAGGDQPQHFGDGTRLSIL.

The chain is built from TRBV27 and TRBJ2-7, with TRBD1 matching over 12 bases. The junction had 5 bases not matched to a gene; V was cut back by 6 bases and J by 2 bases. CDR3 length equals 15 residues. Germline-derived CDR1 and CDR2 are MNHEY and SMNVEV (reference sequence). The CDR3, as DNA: TGTGCCAGCAGCGTGGGACAGGGGGCCCCCTACGAGCAGTACTTC. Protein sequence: CASSVGQGAPYEQYF.

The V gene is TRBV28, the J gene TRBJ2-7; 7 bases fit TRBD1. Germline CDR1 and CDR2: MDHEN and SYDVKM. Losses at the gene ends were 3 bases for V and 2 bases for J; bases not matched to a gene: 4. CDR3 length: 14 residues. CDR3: CASSFQGTAYEQYF. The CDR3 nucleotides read TGTGCCAGCAGTTTCCAGGGGACAGCCTACGAGCAGTACTTC.

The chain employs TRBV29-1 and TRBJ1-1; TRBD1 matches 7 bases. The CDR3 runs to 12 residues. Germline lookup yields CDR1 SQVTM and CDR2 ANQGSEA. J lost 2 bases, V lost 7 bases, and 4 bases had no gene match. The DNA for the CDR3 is TGCAGCGAGGGACAGCCCAACACTGAAGCTTTCTTT. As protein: CSEGQPNTEAFF.

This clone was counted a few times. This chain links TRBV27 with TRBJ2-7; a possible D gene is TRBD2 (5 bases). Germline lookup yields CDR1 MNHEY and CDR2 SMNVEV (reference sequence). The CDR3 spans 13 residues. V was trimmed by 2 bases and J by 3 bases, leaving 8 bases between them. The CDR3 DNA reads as TGTGCCAGCAGTTTAGGGAGAGTCTACGAGCAGTACTTC. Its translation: CASSLGRVYEQYF.

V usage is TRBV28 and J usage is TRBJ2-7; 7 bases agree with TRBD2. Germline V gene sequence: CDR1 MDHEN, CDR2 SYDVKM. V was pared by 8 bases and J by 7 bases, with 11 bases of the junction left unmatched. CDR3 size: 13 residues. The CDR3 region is CASLRSLAREQYF. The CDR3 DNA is TGTGCCAGCCTCCGGTCACTAGCGAGGGAGCAGTACTTC.

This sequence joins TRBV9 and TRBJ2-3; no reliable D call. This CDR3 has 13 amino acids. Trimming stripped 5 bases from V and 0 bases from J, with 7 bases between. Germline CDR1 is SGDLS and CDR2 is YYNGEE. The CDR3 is CASSTSSTDTQYF. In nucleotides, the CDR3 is TGTGCCAGCAGTACGAGTAGCACAGATACGCAGTATTTT.

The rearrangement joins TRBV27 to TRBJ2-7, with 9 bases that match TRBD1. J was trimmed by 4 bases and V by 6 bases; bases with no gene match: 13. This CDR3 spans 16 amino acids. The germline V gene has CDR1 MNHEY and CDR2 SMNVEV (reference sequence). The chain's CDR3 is CASRRGPGQGGYEQYF. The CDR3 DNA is TGTGCCAGCAGGCGCGGACCGGGACAGGGCGGTTACGAGCAGTACTTC.

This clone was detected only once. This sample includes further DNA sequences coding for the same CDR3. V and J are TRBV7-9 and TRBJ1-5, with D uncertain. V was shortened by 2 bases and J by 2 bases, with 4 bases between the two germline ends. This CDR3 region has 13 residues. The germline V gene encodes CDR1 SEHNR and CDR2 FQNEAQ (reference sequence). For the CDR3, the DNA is TGTGCCAGCAGCTTATCAGGCAATCAGCCCCAGCATTTT. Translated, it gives CASSLSGNQPQHF.

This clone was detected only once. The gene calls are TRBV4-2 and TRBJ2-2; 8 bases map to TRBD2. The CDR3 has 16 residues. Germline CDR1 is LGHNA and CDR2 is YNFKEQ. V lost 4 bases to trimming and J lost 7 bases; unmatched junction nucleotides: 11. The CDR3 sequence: CASSLPGLEEVGELFF. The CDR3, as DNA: TGTGCCAGCAGCCTACCGGGACTAGAAGAGGTCGGGGAGCTGTTTTTT.

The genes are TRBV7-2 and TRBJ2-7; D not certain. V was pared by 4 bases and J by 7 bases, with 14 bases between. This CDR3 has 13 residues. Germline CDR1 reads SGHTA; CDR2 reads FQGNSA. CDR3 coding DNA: TGTGCCAGCAGCTATGGGCCCTCCCGAGAGCAGTACTTC. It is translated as CASSYGPSREQYF. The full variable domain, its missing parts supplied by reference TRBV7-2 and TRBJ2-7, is GAGVSQSPSNKVTEKGKDVELRCDPISGHTALYWYRQSLGQGLEFLIYFQGNSAPDKSGLPSDRFSAERTGGSVSTLTIQRTQQEDSAVYLCASSYGPSREQYFGPGTRLTVT.

CDR3 amino acids: CASSLKGFRLAGENEQFF. In DNA, the CDR3 is TGTGCCAGCAGCTTAAAAGGTTTTCGGCTAGCGGGAGAAAATGAGCAGTTCTTC. V usage is TRBV7-3 and J usage is TRBJ2-1, with 10 bases aligning to TRBD2. V was pared by 1 base and J by 7 bases, with 13 bases of the junction left unmatched. Germline V gene data show CDR1 as SGHTA and CDR2 as FQGTGA. The length of the CDR3 is 18 residues.